The rows below give T cell receptor beta chains drawn from one sample of a study of radiation and T cells in renal cell carcinoma. Sequencing was performed with immunoSEQ multiplex PCR; in TCRdb, only in-frame clones are kept and a portion is missing. The sample holds about 140,000 clones; around four fifths are singletons and the top ten take around a quarter. Sequencing used blood, obtained from a patient whose treatment included radiotherapy and nephrectomy. The receptors derive from a woman aged 50 to 60 with renal cell carcinoma. The CDR3 runs from the conserved cysteine through the conserved F or W. Fields, in order: CDR3 DNA, CDR3 protein, J gene, D gene, V gene. The D gene is left open where the match is weak.

CDR3 DNA: TGTGCCAGCAGCTTGTGGTCCGATGGCTACACCTTC
CDR3 protein: CASSLWSDGYTF
J gene: TRBJ1-2
D gene: .
V gene: TRBV5-4

CDR3 DNA: TGTGCCAGCAGTCCCCTAGCGGCGTACCAAGAGACCCAGTACTTC
CDR3 protein: CASSPLAAYQETQYF
J gene: TRBJ2-5
D gene: TRBD2
V gene: TRBV6-1

CDR3 DNA: TGTGCCAGCAGTTCCCAGGGGGGATTAGATACGCAGTATTTT
CDR3 protein: CASSSQGGLDTQYF
J gene: TRBJ2-3
D gene: .
V gene: TRBV7-2

CDR3 DNA: TGTGCCAGCAGCCCTTTTTTTCGCCGACACCGCTCCTACGAGCAGTACTTC
CDR3 protein: CASSPFFRRHRSYEQYF
J gene: TRBJ2-7
D gene: .
V gene: TRBV5-6

CDR3 DNA: TGTGCCTGGAGTGTATCGTGGGGCGAGCAGTACTTC
CDR3 protein: CAWSVSWGEQYF
J gene: TRBJ2-7
D gene: .
V gene: TRBV30

CDR3 DNA: TGTGCCAGCAGTGAACCAGGCCAGCCCCAGCATTTT
CDR3 protein: CASSEPGQPQHF
J gene: TRBJ1-5
D gene: .
V gene: TRBV25-1

CDR3 DNA: TGTGCCTGGAGTGAGCGCCCAGCTAACTATGGCTACACCTTC
CDR3 protein: CAWSERPANYGYTF
J gene: TRBJ1-2
D gene: .
V gene: TRBV30

CDR3 DNA: TGCGCCAGCAGCATTCAGGGTCCCTCGTGGACTGAAGCTTTCTTT
CDR3 protein: CASSIQGPSWTEAFF
J gene: TRBJ1-1
D gene: .
V gene: TRBV5-1

CDR3 DNA: TGCAGTGCTAGCGGGGGAACTGAAGCTTTCTTT
CDR3 protein: CSASGGTEAFF
J gene: TRBJ1-1
D gene: .
V gene: TRBV20-1

CDR3 DNA: TGTGCCAGCAGTAGGGACGGTAACTATGGCTACACCTTC
CDR3 protein: CASSRDGNYGYTF
J gene: TRBJ1-2
D gene: .
V gene: TRBV27